This T cell receptor (beta chain) was documented in a study of blood T cell repertoires in COVID-19. This clone was picked up one time. Under the authors' procedure: Amplification of reference gene primers was used by the study to estimate nucleated cell counts. Data came from immunoSEQ multiplex PCR; TCRdb stores just in-frame clones and leaves some out. V, J and clone size are those of that table, while D and trimming were read from the DNA. The sample lists about 370,000 clones; about nine tenths were seen once. Germline lookup yields CDR1 SGDLS and CDR2 YYNGEE. The CDR3 has 15 residues. V lost 2 bases, J lost 1 base, and 4 bases stayed unmatched.

The chain couples TRBV9 to TRBJ1-1, with 8 bases lining up with TRBD1. Source material: PBMCs or T cells enriched from blood (not recorded which). This clonotype was sampled from a woman aged 35 to 49 who had been exposed to COVID-19. CDR3 DNA: TGTGCCAGCAGCGTCCTGACAGGGGCGAACACTGAAGCTTTCTTT. Translating gives CASSVLTGANTEAFF.